A selection of T cell receptor beta chains follows, all from one sample in a study of post-analysis software for immune sequencing data. TCRdb reanalysed the PCR reads using MiXCR and keeps one entry per CDR3 protein. The sample consists of hundreds of thousands of distinct CDR3 sequences, roughly 40% of them appearing once. Sequencing was performed on blood. These TCRs come from a girl under 18 with multiple sclerosis. CDR3s include the opening cysteine and the closing phenylalanine or tryptophan. A D gene is named only where the DNA matches it firmly. Rows give clone size only sometimes, using once, few, many, or a class for an expanded clone.

>.|TRBJ1-5|.|TRBV20-1
TGCAGTGCTCAACAGGGAAGCGGACAGCCCCAGCATTTT
CSAQQGSGQPQHF
>.|TRBJ2-7|few|TRBV6-5
TGTGCCAGCAGTTATACAGGCGCTACCTACGAGCAGTACTTC
CASSYTGATYEQYF
>.|TRBJ2-7|few|TRBV5-4
TGTGCCAGCAGCTTAGCGGATATAACCTACGAGCAGTACTTC
CASSLADITYEQYF
>TRBD1|TRBJ2-5|once|TRBV6-5
TGTGCCGGCAGCCTCGCGGGACAGGGGGCAGAGACCCAGTACTTC
CAGSLAGQGAETQYF
>TRBD1|TRBJ2-1|.|TRBV20-1
TGCAGTGGGTCAGGGGGCGCCTACAATGAGCAGTTCTTC
CSGSGGAYNEQFF
>TRBD2|TRBJ2-3|few|TRBV29-1
TGCAGCGTAGGCTCTGCGTCCTTTTCTAGCGGGGCAGCAGATACGCAGTATTTT
CSVGSASFSSGAADTQYF
>.|TRBJ1-4|few|TRBV7-8
TGTGCCAGCAGCTATACGGAGGGAGAAAAACTGTTTTTT
CASSYTEGEKLFF
>TRBD2|TRBJ2-3|.|TRBV12-3/TRBV12-4
TGTGCCAGCAGGGTGTGGGAGGGTCCAGATACGCAGTATTTT
CASRVWEGPDTQYF
>TRBD1|TRBJ1-2|few|TRBV6-6
TGTGCCAGCTGGGGGACAGAGACACCTCCTGACTATGGCTACACCTTC
CASWGTETPPDYGYTF
>.|TRBJ2-3|few|TRBV5-5
TGTGCCAGCAGCTCCAGGACCACAGATACGCAGTATTTT
CASSSRTTDTQYF
>TRBD1|TRBJ2-3|.|TRBV20-1
TGCAGTGCTAGAGATTTGGAGACAGGGGTTATAGATACGCAGTATTTT
CSARDLETGVIDTQYF
>.|TRBJ1-1|.|TRBV6-4
TGTGCCAGCAGTGACGCGATGAACACTGAAGCTTTCTTT
CASSDAMNTEAFF
>.|TRBJ1-2|.|TRBV7-9
TGTGCCTGCAGCTTAGACGGATACGGCTACACCTTC
CACSLDGYGYTF
>.|TRBJ1-2|.|TRBV24-1
TGTGCCACCAGTGATTCCGGGACCGACCTCTATGGCTACACCTTC
CATSDSGTDLYGYTF
>.|TRBJ2-5|.|TRBV7-9
TGTGCCAGCAGCTCCAAGGTGGAGTCTTGGGAGCAGTACTTC
CASSSKVESWEQYF
>TRBD2|TRBJ2-4|.|TRBV5-1
TGCGCCAGCAGCTCCGGGACTAGCGGGAATGAGCAGTACTTC
CASSSGTSGNEQYF
>TRBD1|TRBJ2-1|.|TRBV9
TGTGCCAGCAGGGGGACAGGGGGCGTCTACAATGAGCAGTTCTTC
CASRGTGGVYNEQFF
>TRBD2|TRBJ2-1|.|TRBV6-5
TGTGCCAGCAGTTACTCGGGGACTAGCGGGAGAAACAATGAGCAGTTCTTC
CASSYSGTSGRNNEQFF
>.|TRBJ1-2|.|TRBV29-1
TGCAGCGCGACAGTCTCTTCCGACTATGGCTACACCTTC
CSATVSSDYGYTF
>.|TRBJ2-6|.|TRBV18
TGTGCCAGCTCACCACAGTGGGGACAACACTCTGGGGCCAACGTCCTGACTTTC
CASSPQWGQHSGANVLTF
>.|TRBJ2-3|few|TRBV25-1
TGTGCCAGCACGACAGCTAGCACAGATACGCAGTATTTT
CASTTASTDTQYF
>TRBD2|TRBJ2-7|.|TRBV28
TGTGCCAGCACGACTAGCGGGACAATCTACGAGCAGTACTTC
CASTTSGTIYEQYF
>.|TRBJ2-1|.|TRBV3-1
TGTGCCAGCAGCCAAGGCTTAGCCTCCACTTCCTACAATGAGCAGTTCTTC
CASSQGLASTSYNEQFF
>TRBD1|TRBJ2-3|.|TRBV29-1
TGCAGCATTTCGACAGGGGGCTACACAGATACGCAGTATTTT
CSISTGGYTDTQYF
>.|TRBJ1-2|.|TRBV6-5
TGTGCCAGCAGTTCTGGGCCGCACTATGGCTACACCTTC
CASSSGPHYGYTF
>.|TRBJ1-2|.|TRBV25-1
TGTGCCAGCAGTGAAGGACGGGCGCGGAACTATGGCTACACCTTC
CASSEGRARNYGYTF